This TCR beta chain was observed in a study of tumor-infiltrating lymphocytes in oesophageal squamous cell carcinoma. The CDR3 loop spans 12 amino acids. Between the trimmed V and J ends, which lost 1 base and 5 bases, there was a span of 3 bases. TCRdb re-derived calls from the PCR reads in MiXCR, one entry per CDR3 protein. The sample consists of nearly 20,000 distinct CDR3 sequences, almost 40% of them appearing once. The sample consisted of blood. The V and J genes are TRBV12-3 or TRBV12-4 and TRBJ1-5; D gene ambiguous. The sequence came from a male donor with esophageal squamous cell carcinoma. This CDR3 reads CASSLGDQPQHF. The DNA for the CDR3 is TGTGCCAGCAGTTTAGGGGATCAGCCCCAGCATTTT.